This is a list of T cell receptor beta chains from one sample in a study of T-cell memory formation after mild COVID-19. Via MiXCR, TCRdb re-called the 5' RACE reads, giving one row per CDR3 protein. The table has 190,000 or so distinct CDR3 sequences, 20% to 25% seen once. Sequenced: PBMCs or a T cell subset sorted from them (not recorded which). The origin of the receptors is an adult woman who had mild COVID-19 (a few samples of this study predate the infection). Cell type and time point are not known. Both conserved end residues are part of each CDR3. D genes are given only for firm matches. Clone size, where shown, is once, few, many, or a class for clones that have expanded.

j_gene	v_gene	abundance	d_gene	CDR3aa	CDR3nt
TRBJ1-3	TRBV4-1	-	-	CASSQDSAGTPSGSRNTIYF	TGCGCCAGCAGCCAAGACTCGGCAGGGACCCCGAGTGGAAGTCGGAACACCATATATTTT
TRBJ2-1	TRBV3-1	few	-	CASSPLDSSYNEQFF	TGTGCCAGCAGCCCCTTAGATAGCTCCTACAATGAGCAGTTCTTC
TRBJ2-2	TRBV4-1	-	-	CASSQVDAGELFF	TGCGCCAGCAGCCAAGTGGATGCCGGGGAGCTGTTTTTT
TRBJ2-3	TRBV5-1	-	TRBD1	CASSLGQGQDTQYF	TGCGCCAGCAGCCTCGGACAGGGCCAAGATACGCAGTATTTT
TRBJ2-7	TRBV5-1	few	TRBD1	CASSPPAGTDSYEQYF	TGCGCCAGCAGCCCGCCGGCAGGGACAGACTCCTACGAGCAGTACTTC
TRBJ1-3	TRBV15	-	-	CATSEQGQQGNTIYF	TGTGCCACCAGCGAGCAGGGGCAGCAAGGAAACACCATATATTTT
TRBJ2-3	TRBV15	few	TRBD2	CATSSPLRGLAGDTQYF	TGTGCCACCAGCAGCCCGCTAAGGGGACTAGCGGGAGATACGCAGTATTTT
TRBJ1-1	TRBV30	-	-	CASSVNTEAFF	TGTGCCTCGAGCGTGAACACTGAAGCTTTCTTT
TRBJ2-7	TRBV7-9	-	-	CASSLRGLDEQYF	TGTGCCAGCAGCCTTCGGGGGCTGGACGAGCAGTACTTC
TRBJ2-1	TRBV27	-	-	CASSLSAYNEQFF	TGTGCCAGCAGTTTATCGGCCTACAATGAGCAGTTCTTC
TRBJ1-5	TRBV15	few	-	CATSRDVAVNQPQHF	TGTGCCACCAGCAGAGATGTGGCAGTCAATCAGCCCCAGCATTTT
TRBJ2-7	TRBV24-1	few	-	CATSGRGLEEQYF	TGTGCCACCAGTGGGAGGGGGCTTGAAGAGCAGTACTTC
TRBJ1-2	TRBV7-9	-	-	CASSRGARAIDGYTF	TGTGCCAGCAGCCGGGGGGCTAGGGCGATAGATGGCTACACCTTC
TRBJ2-3	TRBV12-3/TRBV12-4	-	-	CASSPSGDTQYF	TGTGCCAGCAGCCCCTCGGGGGATACGCAGTATTTT
TRBJ2-3	TRBV20-1	few	TRBD1	CSALDRGEGDTQYF	TGCAGTGCCTTGGACAGGGGGGAAGGAGATACGCAGTATTTT
TRBJ2-3	TRBV9	-	-	CASRGGSTDTQYF	TGTGCCAGCAGGGGCGGTAGCACAGATACGCAGTATTTT
TRBJ1-2	TRBV29-1	few	TRBD1	CSVEDPHRPGGPNNYGYTF	TGCAGCGTTGAAGACCCCCATAGGCCAGGGGGCCCAAATAACTATGGCTACACCTTC
TRBJ2-1	TRBV9	-	-	CASSVAGGEVNEQFF	TGTGCCAGCAGCGTAGCGGGCGGGGAGGTCAATGAGCAGTTCTTC
TRBJ2-2	TRBV6-5	-	-	CASSPEVELVTGELFF	TGTGCCAGCAGCCCAGAGGTGGAGTTGGTAACCGGGGAGCTGTTTTTT
TRBJ1-1	TRBV11-2	-	-	CASSGSMNTEAFF	TGTGCCAGCAGCGGCAGCATGAACACTGAAGCTTTCTTT